This entry concerns a single T cell receptor (beta chain). This specimen comes from a study of CD8 T cells in Susac syndrome. The CDR3 sequence is 14 residues long. Trimming stripped 7 bases from V and 6 bases from J, with 15 bases between. Per the germline V gene, CDR1 is LNHDA and CDR2 is SQIVND (reference sequence). Random hexamers were used to reverse transcribe an amount of about 0.5 to 1 ug RNA. TCRdb fed the immunoSEQ multiplex PCR reads into MiXCR, producing one record per CDR3 protein. Found here are around 130,000 distinct CDR3 sequences, 80% of them singletons; the top ten hold about 0.51%.

The sample comprised CD8+ T cells from PBMCs. The clonotype originates from a human donor with multiple sclerosis. This chain links TRBV19 with TRBJ1-4, with D possibly being TRBD1 (6 bases). CDR3 amino acids: CASTQQGGYEKLFF. The CDR3 nucleotides read TGTGCCAGTACACAACAGGGAGGATATGAAAAACTGTTTTTT.